These 19 T cell receptor beta chains came from one sample sequenced in a study of cytomegalovirus exposure and HLA in healthy donors. The assay was immunoSEQ multiplex PCR, and TCRdb's table has in-frame clones only and misses some. The table includes 120,000 or so clones, roughly 87% detected once. Sample: PBMCs. These receptors came from a woman under 30 in good health and CMV-seronegative.

This clone was observed a handful of times. The V and J genes are TRBV6-5 and TRBJ1-5; 8 positions match TRBD1. Germline V gene lookup returns CDR1 MNHEY and CDR2 SVGAGI. This CDR3 is 15 amino acids long. J gave up 4 bases and V 6 bases, and 8 bases lay outside the gene matches. CDR3 in amino acids: CASSRDRSSNQPQHF. The CDR3 DNA is TGTGCCAGCAGCCGGGACAGGTCATCGAATCAGCCCCAGCATTTT.

The CDR3 sequence is CSVDAGENYGYTF. CDR3 coding DNA: TGCAGCGTTGACGCAGGGGAGAACTATGGCTACACCTTC. The chain couples TRBV29-1 to TRBJ1-2, with a possible D match to TRBD1 (6 bases). The CDR3 sequence is 13 residues long. Trimming shortened V by 3 bases and J by 2 bases, and 10 bases separated the two germline ends. Germline V gene sequence: CDR1 SQVTM, CDR2 ANQGSEA.

This clone was recorded only once. The rearrangement links TRBV18 to TRBJ2-5; tentatively, D is TRBD2 (6 bases). Trimming stripped 5 bases from V and 5 bases from J, with 12 bases between. CDR3 size: 13 residues. Germline V gene data show CDR1 as KGHSH and CDR2 as LQKENI. As DNA, the CDR3 is TGTGCCAGCTCAGACGGGAGAACGGAGACCCAGTACTTC. It specifies CASSDGRTETQYF.

The J gene is TRBJ2-1, the V gene TRBV28, with TRBD1 matching over 8 bases. CDR3 length equals 16 residues. Germline CDR1 and CDR2: MDHEN and SYDVKM. V was pared by 5 bases and J by 7 bases, with 13 bases of the junction left unmatched. Here the CDR3 DNA reads TGTGCCAGCAGTCCCCCCCGACAGGGGAGGTGGAATGAGCAGTTCTTC. It encodes CASSPPRQGRWNEQFF.

The CDR3, as DNA: TGTGCCAGCACCGTGTTAGGCGGGGGGGCCGGGCGTTCCTACAATGAGCAGTTCTTC. Encoded protein: CASTVLGGGAGRSYNEQFF. The chain joins TRBV11-2 to TRBJ2-1; TRBD2 agrees at 9 bases. CDR3 length equals 19 residues. From germline, CDR1 is SGHAT and CDR2 FQNNGV. V dropped 7 bases and J dropped 1; count of bases not matched to a gene: 17.

The V and J genes are TRBV6-5 and TRBJ1-2; D is uncertain. V was cut by 8 bases and J by 0 bases, with 13 bases left in between. Germline V gives CDR1 MNHEY, CDR2 SVGAGI. The CDR3 covers 14 residues. The DNA of the CDR3 is TGTGCCAGCGCCCTCCAGGCCGCTAACTATGGCTACACCTTC. Translated, it gives CASALQAANYGYTF.

V is TRBV5-1 and J is TRBJ1-1; maybe TRBD1 (6 bases). This CDR3 comprises 15 residues. V was pared by 3 bases and J by 0 bases, with 12 bases between. Germline V gene lookup returns CDR1 SGHRS and CDR2 YFSETQ. CDR3 in DNA: TGCGCCAGCAGCTCTGCGCCAGGGGTGAACACTGAAGCTTTCTTT. Translated, it gives CASSSAPGVNTEAFF.

The genes are TRBV6-6 and TRBJ1-1; 7 nucleotides match TRBD1. Germline V gene data show CDR1 as MNHNY and CDR2 as SVGAGI (reference sequence). J lost 5 bases, V lost 5 bases, and 8 bases had no gene match. The CDR3 consists of 14 residues. CDR3: CASSTTGVRTEAFF. DNA of the CDR3: TGTGCCAGCAGTACCACAGGGGTTCGGACTGAAGCTTTCTTT.

The J gene is TRBJ1-3, the V gene TRBV5-4; TRBD1 agrees at 7 bases. There are 15 residues in the CDR3. V shed 2 bases and J 4 bases; nucleotides not matched to a gene: 6. The germline V gene encodes CDR1 SGHNT and CDR2 YYREEE (reference sequence). The CDR3 sequence is CASSFEGAKGNTIYF. The CDR3 bases are TGTGCCAGCAGCTTCGAGGGGGCGAAAGGAAACACCATATATTTT.

This rearrangement joins TRBV25-1 to TRBJ1-2; 8 bases are shared with TRBD1. The germline V gene encodes CDR1 MGHDK and CDR2 SYGVNS. The CDR3 contains 13 residues. V shed 5 bases and J 3 bases; nucleotides not matched to a gene: 2. CDR3 coding DNA: TGTGCCAGCAGTATACAGGGGGACTATGGCTACACCTTC. This translates into CASSIQGDYGYTF.

The chain has TRBV7-9 and TRBJ1-2, with D perhaps TRBD1 (6 bases). This CDR3 is 15 amino acids long. Germline-derived CDR1 and CDR2 are SEHNR and FQNEAQ (reference sequence). V lost 2 bases and J lost 8, with 18 bases in between. The chain's CDR3 is CASSLNLGHLGGYTF. The DNA of the CDR3 is TGTGCCAGCAGCTTAAATCTGGGACACCTCGGGGGCTACACCTTC.

The chain combines TRBV2 with TRBJ1-2, with 7 bases that match TRBD1. Per the germline V gene, CDR1 is SNHLY and CDR2 is FYNNEI. This CDR3 spans 12 amino acids. V lost 6 bases to trimming and J lost 8 bases; unmatched junction nucleotides: 6. The CDR3 bases are TGTGCCAGCAGCGATACAGGGGTCGGCTACACCTTC. This sequence encodes CASSDTGVGYTF.

The table lists this clone with a few counts. J is TRBJ1-1 and V is TRBV10-2; no definite D call. Trimming left V 5 bases short and J 0 bases short, with 10 bases between. CDR3 length: 14 amino acids. Looked up from germline, CDR1 is WSHSY and CDR2 is SAAADI. In DNA, the CDR3 is TGCGCCAGCAGTTTCATACACGTGAACACTGAAGCTTTCTTT. It specifies CASSFIHVNTEAFF.

The chain has TRBV16 and TRBJ1-5; a weak D match, TRBD1 (5 bases). Germline assignment: CDR1 KGHSY and CDR2 FQNENV. There are 14 residues in the CDR3. Trimming stripped 4 bases from V and 4 bases from J, with 11 bases between. CDR3 nucleotide sequence: TGTGCCAGCAGCCGTAGGGGCACGAATCAGCCCCAGCATTTT. Translating it yields CASSRRGTNQPQHF. Based on the CDR3 plus reference TRBV16 and TRBJ1-5, the full variable domain is GEEVAQTPKHLVRGEGQKAKLYCAPIKGHSYVFWYQQVLKNEFKFLISFQNENVFDETGMPKERFSAKCLPNSPCSLEIQATKLEDSAVYFCASSRRGTNQPQHFGDGTRLSIL.

CDR3 sequence reads: CAWSVIGEVAQPQHF. For the CDR3, the DNA is TGTGCCTGGAGTGTAATTGGAGAGGTTGCTCAGCCCCAGCATTTT. The chain joins TRBV30 to TRBJ1-5; no firm D call. This CDR3 contains 15 residues. The V end lost 0 bases, the J end lost 6 bases, and 15 bases lay between the germline ends. Germline V lookup: CDR1 GTSNPN, CDR2 SVGIG (reference sequence).

This clone was seen more than once but under ten times. CDR3 DNA: TGTGCCAGCAGCTTAGTTTCAGGAATCTACGAGCAGTACTTC. The encoded protein is CASSLVSGIYEQYF. This sequence joins TRBV7-6 and TRBJ2-7; D uncertain. Deletions cut 1 base from V and 3 bases from J, with 10 bases between. The CDR3 runs to 14 residues. Germline values: CDR1 SGHVS, CDR2 FNYEAQ.

This sequence joins TRBV4-3 and TRBJ2-5; the D gene is possibly TRBD2 (6 bases). The V end lost 0 bases, the J end lost 4 bases, and 21 bases lay between the germline ends. This CDR3 comprises 18 residues. Germline-derived CDR1 and CDR2 are LGHNA and YSLEER. CDR3 loop: CASSQDPWGSGMRETQYF. CDR3 DNA sequence: TGCGCCAGCAGCCAAGATCCCTGGGGTAGCGGTATGAGAGAGACCCAGTACTTC.

The V gene is TRBV28, the J gene TRBJ2-3; 7 bases line up with TRBD2. Germline-derived CDR1 and CDR2 are MDHEN and SYDVKM. The ends lost 5 bases at V and 3 bases at J; junction bases unmatched: 17. CDR3 length: 18 residues. CDR3 DNA: TGTGCCAGCAGTCCAAGGGACTTTAGCGGGCCGACGACAGATACGCAGTATTTT. Translating it yields CASSPRDFSGPTTDTQYF.

A few counts support this clone. The chain links TRBV18 to TRBJ1-5; TRBD1 matches at 7 bases. The CDR3 extends over 13 amino acids. J lost 7 bases, V lost 2 bases, and 2 bases had no gene match. Germline CDR1 KGHSH, CDR2 LQKENI. This chain's CDR3 is CASSPTGDQPQHF. The DNA of the CDR3 is TGTGCCAGCTCACCAACAGGGGACCAGCCCCAGCATTTT.